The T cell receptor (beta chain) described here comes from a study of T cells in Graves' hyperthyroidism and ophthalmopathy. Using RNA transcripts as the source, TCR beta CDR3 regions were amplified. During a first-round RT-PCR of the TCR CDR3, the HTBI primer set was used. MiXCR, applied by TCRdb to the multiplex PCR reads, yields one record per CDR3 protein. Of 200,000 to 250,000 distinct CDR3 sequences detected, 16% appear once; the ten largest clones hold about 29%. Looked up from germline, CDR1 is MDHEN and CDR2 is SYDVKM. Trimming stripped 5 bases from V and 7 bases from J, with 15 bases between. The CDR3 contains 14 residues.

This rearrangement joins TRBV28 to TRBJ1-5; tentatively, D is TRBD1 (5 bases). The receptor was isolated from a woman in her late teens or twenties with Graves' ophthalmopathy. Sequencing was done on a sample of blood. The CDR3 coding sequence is TGTGCCAGCAGTCTCACCGGGGGGACCCAGCCCCAGCATTTT. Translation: CASSLTGGTQPQHF.